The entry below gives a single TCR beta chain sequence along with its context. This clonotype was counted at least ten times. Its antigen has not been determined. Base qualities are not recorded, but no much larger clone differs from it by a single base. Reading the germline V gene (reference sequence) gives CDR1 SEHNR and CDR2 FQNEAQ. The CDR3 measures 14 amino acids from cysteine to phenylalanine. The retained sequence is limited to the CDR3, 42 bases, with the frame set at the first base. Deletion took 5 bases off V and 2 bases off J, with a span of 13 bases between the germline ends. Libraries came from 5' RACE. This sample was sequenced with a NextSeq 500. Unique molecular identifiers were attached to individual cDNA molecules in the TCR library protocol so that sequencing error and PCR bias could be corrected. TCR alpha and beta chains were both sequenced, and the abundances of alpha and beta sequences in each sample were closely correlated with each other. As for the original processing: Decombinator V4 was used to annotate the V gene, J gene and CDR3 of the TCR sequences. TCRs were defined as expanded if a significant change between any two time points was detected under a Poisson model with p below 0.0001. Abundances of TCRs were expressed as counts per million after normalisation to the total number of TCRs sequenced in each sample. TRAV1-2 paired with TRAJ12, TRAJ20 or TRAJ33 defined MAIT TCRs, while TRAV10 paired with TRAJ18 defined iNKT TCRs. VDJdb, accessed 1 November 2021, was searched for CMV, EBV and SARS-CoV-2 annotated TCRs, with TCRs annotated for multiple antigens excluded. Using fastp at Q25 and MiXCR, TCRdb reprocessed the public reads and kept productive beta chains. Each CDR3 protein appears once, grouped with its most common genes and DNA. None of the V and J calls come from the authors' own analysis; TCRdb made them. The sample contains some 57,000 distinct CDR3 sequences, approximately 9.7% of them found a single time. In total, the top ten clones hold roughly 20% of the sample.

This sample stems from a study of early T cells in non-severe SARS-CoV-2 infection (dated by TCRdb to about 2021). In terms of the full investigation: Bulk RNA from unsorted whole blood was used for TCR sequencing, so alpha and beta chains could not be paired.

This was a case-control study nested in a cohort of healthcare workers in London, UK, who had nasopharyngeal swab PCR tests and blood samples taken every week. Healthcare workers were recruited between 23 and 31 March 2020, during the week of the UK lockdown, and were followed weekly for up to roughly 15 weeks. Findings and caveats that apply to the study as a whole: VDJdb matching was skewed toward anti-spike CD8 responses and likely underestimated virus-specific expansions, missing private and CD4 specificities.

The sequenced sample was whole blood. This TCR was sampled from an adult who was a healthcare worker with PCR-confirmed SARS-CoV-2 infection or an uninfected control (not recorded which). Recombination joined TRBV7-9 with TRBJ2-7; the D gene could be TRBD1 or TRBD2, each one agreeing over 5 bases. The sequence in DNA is TGTGCCAGCAGCCCTTCCGAGGGACCCTACGAGCAGTACTTC. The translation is CASSPSEGPYEQYF.